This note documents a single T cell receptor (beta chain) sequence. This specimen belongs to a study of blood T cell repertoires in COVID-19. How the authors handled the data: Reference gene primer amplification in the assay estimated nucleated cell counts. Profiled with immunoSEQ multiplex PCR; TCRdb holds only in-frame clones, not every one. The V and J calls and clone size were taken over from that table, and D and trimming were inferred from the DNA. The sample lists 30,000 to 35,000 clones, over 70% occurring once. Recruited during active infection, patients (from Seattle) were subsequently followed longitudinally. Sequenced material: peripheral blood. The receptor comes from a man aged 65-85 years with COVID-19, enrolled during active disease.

In nucleotides, the CDR3 is TGTGCCAGCAGTTACTCGACCGGGTCGGGAAACACCATATATTTT. Residues: CASSYSTGSGNTIYF. This chain connects TRBV6-5 to TRBJ1-3; no firm D call. Germline V gene sequence: CDR1 MNHEY, CDR2 SVGAGI. This CDR3 is 15 amino acids long. The ends were cut back, 0 bases at V and 4 bases at J, with 10 bases in the middle.